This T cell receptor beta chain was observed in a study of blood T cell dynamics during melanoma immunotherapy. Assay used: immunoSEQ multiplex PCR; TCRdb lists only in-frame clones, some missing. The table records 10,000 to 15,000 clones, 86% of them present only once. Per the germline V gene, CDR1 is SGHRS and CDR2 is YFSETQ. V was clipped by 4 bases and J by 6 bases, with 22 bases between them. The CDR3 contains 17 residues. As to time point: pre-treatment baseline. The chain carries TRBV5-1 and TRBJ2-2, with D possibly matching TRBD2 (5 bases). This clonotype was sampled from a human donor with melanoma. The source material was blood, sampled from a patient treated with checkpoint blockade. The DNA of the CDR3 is TGCGCCAGCAGCGAGGGCTCGGCGATTGAGGTTCCCGGGGAGCTGTTTTTT. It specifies CASSEGSAIEVPGELFF. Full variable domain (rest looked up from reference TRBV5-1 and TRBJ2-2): KAGVTQTPRYLIKTRGQQVTLSCSPISGHRSVSWYQQTPGQGLQFLFEYFSETQRNKGNFPGRFSGRQFSNSRSEMNVSTLELGDSALYLCASSEGSAIEVPGELFFGEGSRLTVL.